A selection of T cell receptor beta chains follows, all from one sample in a study of blood T cell repertoires in COVID-19. Using immunoSEQ multiplex PCR, the repertoire was profiled, and TCRdb retains in-frame clones only, with some absent. Here the sample spans under 250,000 clones, about four fifths being singletons. Sequencing was carried out using peripheral blood. The source is a woman between 25 and 40 years old who had recovered from COVID-19. CDR3s include the opening cysteine and the closing phenylalanine or tryptophan. A D gene is named only where the DNA matches it firmly. A row's size may be missing; if present it is once, few, many or a size class.

J,D,V,size,DNA,CDR3
TRBJ1-6,.,TRBV9,.,TGTGCCAGCAGCTTCGAAGGCGGGAATTCACCCCTCCACTTT,CASSFEGGNSPLHF
TRBJ2-1,TRBD2,TRBV5-1,.,TGCGCCAGCAGCTGGATCGGGACTAGCGGGAGTCCCTACAATGAGCAGTTCTTC,CASSWIGTSGSPYNEQFF
TRBJ2-3,TRBD2,TRBV20-1,.,TGCAGTGCTAGTTCGGCGGGAGGGGCAGATACGCAGTATTTT,CSASSAGGADTQYF
TRBJ1-3,.,TRBV5-1,few,TGCGCCAGCAGCCGCGGCGGGGCAAGCTCTGGAAACACCATATATTTT,CASSRGGASSGNTIYF
TRBJ2-7,TRBD1,TRBV28,.,TGTGCCAGCAGTTTTTACAGGGGCCCCTACGAGCAGTACTTC,CASSFYRGPYEQYF
TRBJ2-7,.,TRBV27,once,TGTGCCAGCAGTTTATTTGACAGAACCTACGAGCAGTACTTC,CASSLFDRTYEQYF
TRBJ1-5,TRBD1,TRBV9,.,TGTGCCAGCAGCGTACCCCCGAGGACAGGGCACGCCCTAGATCAGCCCCAGCATTTT,CASSVPPRTGHALDQPQHF
TRBJ2-1,TRBD1,TRBV4-1,.,TGCGCCAGCAGCCAAGATACGGACAGGTACAATGAGCAGTTCTTC,CASSQDTDRYNEQFF
TRBJ2-7,TRBD2,TRBV7-2,.,TGTGCCAGCAGCTTACGGTCCCGGACTAGCGGGAACTACGAGCAGTACTTC,CASSLRSRTSGNYEQYF
TRBJ1-1,TRBD1,TRBV29-1,.,TGCAGCGCCACGGGACAGGGGGCGGGAGCTGAAGCTTTCTTT,CSATGQGAGAEAFF
TRBJ2-2,TRBD1,TRBV6-4,.,TGTGCCAGCAGTAAAACAGGGGGCGGCACCGGGGAGCTGTTTTTT,CASSKTGGGTGELFF
TRBJ2-7,.,TRBV4-2,.,TGTGCCAGCAGCGGACTGCCAGACTACGAGCAGTACTTC,CASSGLPDYEQYF
TRBJ2-1,TRBD2,TRBV5-1,.,TGCGCCAGCAGCTCTAGCGGGAGGGCAGTTGAGCAGTTCTTC,CASSSSGRAVEQFF
TRBJ2-7,.,TRBV5-6,.,TGTGCCAGCAACTGGGGACTCACGAGCTCCTACGAGCAGTACTTC,CASNWGLTSSYEQYF
TRBJ2-1,.,TRBV6-5,.,TGTGCTGTCATGGTCGGAGCGGTCAATGAGCAGTTCTTC,CAVMVGAVNEQFF
TRBJ2-7,.,TRBV27,.,TGTGCCAGCAGTTTATCGCCGAAGCAAGAGCAGTACTTC,CASSLSPKQEQYF
TRBJ1-3,.,TRBV5-5,.,TGTGCCAGCAGCTTGGTGGGCAACACCATATATTTT,CASSLVGNTIYF
TRBJ2-1,TRBD1,TRBV10-3,once,TGTGCCATCAGCCGGGACAGGACTTACAATGAGCAGTTCTTC,CAISRDRTYNEQFF
TRBJ2-7,TRBD2,TRBV4-2,once,TGTGCCAGCAGCCAAGTAGCGGGATACCCCGAGCAGTACTTC,CASSQVAGYPEQYF
TRBJ2-2,.,TRBV5-4,.,TGTGCCAGCAGCTTGGAGCTGGTCGGGGAGCTGTTTTTT,CASSLELVGELFF
TRBJ2-1,.,TRBV10-1,.,TGCGCCAGCAGTGAACGGGAGCCTTCCTACAATGAGCAGTTCTTC,CASSEREPSYNEQFF
TRBJ2-1,TRBD2,TRBV19,.,TGTGCCAGTAGTATTGCCCTGACTAGCGGGGGTGGGAATGAGCAGTTCTTC,CASSIALTSGGGNEQFF
TRBJ2-1,.,TRBV6-6,few,TGTGCCAGCAGTCCCCGCCTAGCCGAAGGCCATGAGCAGTTCTTC,CASSPRLAEGHEQFF
TRBJ1-4,.,TRBV2,.,TGTGCCAGCAGTGTTCAGGGGCTTGGGGAAAAACTGTTTTTT,CASSVQGLGEKLFF
TRBJ2-1,.,TRBV5-6,.,TGTGCCAGCAGCCTCGGGAGAGAGCAGTTCTTC,CASSLGREQFF
TRBJ1-4,.,TRBV30,.,TGTGCCTGGAGATCCAAGAGGGAGAGAAAGGAAAAACTGTTTTTT,CAWRSKRERKEKLFF
TRBJ1-4,TRBD1,TRBV3-1/TRBV3-2,once,TGTGCCAGCAGCCAGGAGGGACAGCATAATGAAAAACTGTTTTTT,CASSQEGQHNEKLFF
TRBJ1-5,TRBD1,TRBV18,.,TGTGCCAGCTCACCTCAGGGGGACGGGGATCAGCCCCAGCATTTT,CASSPQGDGDQPQHF
TRBJ1-5,.,TRBV9,.,TGTGCCAGCAGCGTGGACGGGGGGGGGAATCAGCCCCAGCATTTT,CASSVDGGGNQPQHF
TRBJ2-7,TRBD2,TRBV5-1,.,TGCGCCAGCAGCTTGTGGACTAGCGGGGCCCTCGAGTACGAGCAGTACTTC,CASSLWTSGALEYEQYF
TRBJ1-2,TRBD1,TRBV6-1,.,TGTGCCAGCAGTGAACACGGACAGGGGGCTGGTTATGGCTACACCTTC,CASSEHGQGAGYGYTF